These 28 T cell receptor beta chains share one sample of origin, sequenced in a study of cytomegalovirus exposure and HLA in healthy donors. Primers for the PCR totalled 60 Vbeta and 13 Jbeta. The method was immunoSEQ multiplex PCR; TCRdb's version includes in-frame clones alone and lacks a portion of them. The sample has some 75,000 clones, 78% seen once. Sample: PBMCs. Receptors originate from a man between 18 and 35 years old in good health and CMV-seropositive.

The chain carries TRBV10-3 and TRBJ1-1; 7 bases line up with TRBD1. The trim removed 3 bases at V and 5 bases at J, leaving 9 bases unmatched. The CDR3 loop spans 15 amino acids. CDR1 and CDR2 from the germline V gene are ENHRY and SYGVKD. The CDR3 reads CAISDGGQGETEAFF. The CDR3 DNA reads as TGTGCCATCAGTGATGGAGGGCAGGGGGAAACTGAAGCTTTCTTT.

The gene calls are TRBV7-6 and TRBJ2-1; TRBD2 agrees at 11 bases. Germline V gene sequence: CDR1 SGHVS, CDR2 FNYEAQ. The CDR3 runs to 18 residues. V shed 4 bases, J shed 0 bases, and the junction held 8 bases outside the gene matches. The CDR3 DNA follows: TGTGCCAGCAGCTCTCTTCCTAGCGGGGGGAGCTCCTACAATGAGCAGTTCTTC. It yields the protein CASSSLPSGGSSYNEQFF.

In its sample, this clone was seen once. The chain employs TRBV28 and TRBJ2-1; D gene ambiguous. The CDR3 is 12 amino acids. The ends were cut back, 2 bases at V and 4 bases at J, with 3 bases in the middle. The V gene's germline CDR1 is MDHEN and CDR2 SYDVKM. The CDR3 DNA is TGTGCCAGCAGTTTAGAGTACAATGAGCAGTTCTTC. It codes for CASSLEYNEQFF. Drawing the rest from reference TRBV28 and TRBJ2-1, the complete variable domain is DVKVTQSSRYLVKRTGEKVFLECVQDMDHENMFWYRQDPGLGLRLIYFSYDVKMKEKGDIPEGYSVSREKKERFSLILESASTNQTSMYLCASSLEYNEQFFGPGTRLTVL.

The chain couples TRBV5-1 to TRBJ2-1, with 7 positions matching TRBD1. The V gene's germline CDR1 is SGHRS and CDR2 YFSETQ. The junction had 11 bases not matched to a gene; V was cut back by 4 bases and J by 7 bases. This CDR3 contains 15 residues. For the CDR3, the DNA is TGCGCCAGCAGCCCCGGGACAGACGTTAGGAATGAGCAGTTCTTC. It codes for CASSPGTDVRNEQFF.

The rearrangement links TRBV18 to TRBJ1-1; no reliable D call. Germline V gives CDR1 KGHSH, CDR2 LQKENI. Trimming took off 1 base at V and 3 bases at J, with 9 bases between the two ends. This CDR3 is built from 14 residues. CDR3 nucleotides: TGTGCCAGCTCACCACTAACGAGAGACACTGAAGCTTTCTTT. It yields the protein CASSPLTRDTEAFF.

The chain links TRBV6-1 to TRBJ1-2; 7 nucleotides agree with TRBD1. The germline gives CDR1 MNHNS, CDR2 SASEGT. This CDR3 region has 15 residues. The V gene end was trimmed by 3 bases and the J gene end by 4 bases; junction bases not matched to a gene: 8. This chain's CDR3 is CASSDRQGWTYGYTF. CDR3 nucleotide sequence: TGTGCCAGCAGTGATCGACAGGGTTGGACCTATGGCTACACCTTC.

J is TRBJ2-3 and V is TRBV18; D remains unclear. The CDR3 sequence is 13 residues long. V shed 3 bases and J shed 3 bases, with 7 bases lying between them. Germline CDR1 reads KGHSH; CDR2 reads LQKENI. CDR3 sequence reads: CASSPQRTDTQYF. The CDR3 DNA sequence: TGTGCCAGCTCACCGCAGCGTACAGATACGCAGTATTTT.

The rearrangement links TRBV4-1 to TRBJ2-7, with 7 bases fitting TRBD1. Trimming took 2 bases from V and 5 from J; bases not matched to a gene: 12. The length of the CDR3 is 16 residues. Germline V CDR1 and CDR2: MGHRA, YSYEKL. For the CDR3, the DNA is TGCGCCAGCAGCCAACCTCTTAAAAAGGGGGCGAACGAGCAGTACTTC. Amino acid sequence: CASSQPLKKGANEQYF.

This chain connects TRBV25-1 to TRBJ2-3; D is unclear. From germline, CDR1 is MGHDK and CDR2 SYGVNS. Between the trimmed V and J ends, which lost 3 bases and 3 bases, there was a span of 7 bases. This CDR3 region has 13 residues. CDR3 DNA sequence: TGTGCCAGCAGTGATAGTCGAACAGATACGCAGTATTTT. Its translation: CASSDSRTDTQYF.

This chain links TRBV5-1 with TRBJ2-7, with D perhaps TRBD1 (6 bases). Germline CDR1 reads SGHRS; CDR2 reads YFSETQ. V gave up 1 base and J gave up 5 bases, with 16 bases separating them. The CDR3 is 15 amino acids. The CDR3 spells CASSLLQGRGNEQYF. The CDR3 nucleotides read TGCGCCAGCAGCTTGCTACAGGGTAGGGGAAACGAGCAGTACTTC.

The J gene is TRBJ2-1, the V gene TRBV15; possibly TRBD1 for D (5 bases). The CDR3 is made up of 13 amino acids. In germline, CDR1 is LNHNV, CDR2 YYDKDF (reference sequence). With 10 bases removed from V and 2 bases from J, the gap between germline ends came to 12 bases. The CDR3, as DNA: TGTGCCATTGGGCAGGGTCCCTACAATGAGCAGTTCTTC. As protein: CAIGQGPYNEQFF.

The chain joins TRBV6-5 to TRBJ1-2, with D possibly being TRBD1 (6 bases). The CDR3 extends over 13 amino acids. Germline V gene data show CDR1 as MNHEY and CDR2 as SVGAGI. Between the trimmed V and J ends, which lost 3 bases and 4 bases, there was a span of 9 bases. The DNA of the CDR3 is TGTGCCAGCAGTTATGACAGGACCTATGGCTACACCTTC. It is translated as CASSYDRTYGYTF.

The genes are TRBV9 and TRBJ1-5; D possibly corresponds to TRBD1 (5 bases). Trimming removed 0 bases at V and 7 bases at J, with 11 bases between. The germline CDR1 and CDR2 sequences are SGDLS and YYNGEE. The CDR3 sequence is 14 residues long. Here the CDR3 reads CASSVGLQGQPQHF. Written as DNA, the CDR3 is TGTGCCAGCAGCGTAGGTCTTCAGGGCCAGCCCCAGCATTTT.

The CDR3 region has the DNA TGCGCCAGCAGCCAAGGCGGGCTCAGCTCCTACGAGCAGTACTTC. It is translated as CASSQGGLSSYEQYF. This chain connects TRBV4-1 to TRBJ2-7; D possibly corresponds to TRBD2 (5 bases). V lost 1 base to trimming and J lost 0 bases, with 10 bases between them. CDR1 is MGHRA, CDR2 YSYEKL, per germline. The CDR3 has 15 residues.

This rearrangement joins TRBV28 to TRBJ2-1; a possible D gene is TRBD1 (5 bases). The V gene lost 10 bases and the J gene lost 3 bases, with 13 bases spanning the gap. The CDR3 length is 13 residues. Germline CDR1 is MDHEN and CDR2 is SYDVKM. The CDR3 loop reads CATWTQGYNEQFF. CDR3 bases: TGTGCCACTTGGACCCAGGGCTACAATGAGCAGTTCTTC. Drawing the rest from reference TRBV28 and TRBJ2-1, the complete variable domain is DVKVTQSSRYLVKRTGEKVFLECVQDMDHENMFWYRQDPGLGLRLIYFSYDVKMKEKGDIPEGYSVSREKKERFSLILESASTNQTSMYLCATWTQGYNEQFFGPGTRLTVL.

This chain uses TRBV5-1 with TRBJ1-2; the D is unclear. CDR1 and CDR2 (germline): SGHRS, YFSETQ. The V end lost 4 bases, the J end lost 8 bases, and 15 bases lay between the germline ends. The length of the CDR3 is 13 residues. The CDR3: CASSGKGARGYTF. The DNA of the CDR3 is TGCGCCAGCAGCGGGAAGGGAGCACGGGGCTACACCTTC. Drawing the rest from reference TRBV5-1 and TRBJ1-2, the complete variable domain is KAGVTQTPRYLIKTRGQQVTLSCSPISGHRSVSWYQQTPGQGLQFLFEYFSETQRNKGNFPGRFSGRQFSNSRSEMNVSTLELGDSALYLCASSGKGARGYTFGSGTRLTVV.

The chain couples TRBV7-9 to TRBJ2-5; D unresolved. The CDR3 spans 14 residues. CDR1 is SEHNR and CDR2 is FQNEAQ in the germline V gene (reference sequence). The V end lost 4 bases, the J end lost 5 bases, and 14 bases lay between the germline ends. The CDR3 DNA reads TGTGCCAGCAGCTCGAGAGTCTCCGGGGAGACCCAGTACTTC. It translates to CASSSRVSGETQYF.

V usage is TRBV12-5 and J usage is TRBJ2-7; 10 bases line up with TRBD1. After removal of 5 bases from V and 4 bases from J, the junction contained 2 bases not matched to a gene. Looked up from germline, CDR1 is LGHNT and CDR2 is FRNRAP. This CDR3 has 13 residues. The CDR3 protein is CASGRGQGYEQYF. The CDR3 DNA reads TGTGCTAGTGGTCGGGGACAGGGGTACGAGCAGTACTTC.

The chain couples TRBV28 to TRBJ2-7, with TRBD1 identical over 10 bases. The germline CDR1 and CDR2 sequences are MDHEN and SYDVKM. J was trimmed by 5 bases and V by 0 bases; bases with no gene match: 4. This CDR3 contains 15 residues. In DNA form, the CDR3 reads TGTGCCAGCAGTTTATGGGGGACAGGGGAGAACGAGCAGTACTTC. It translates to CASSLWGTGENEQYF.

V and J are TRBV6-1 and TRBJ1-5, with TRBD1 matching 9 bases. The CDR3 is 13 amino acids. V dropped 8 bases and J dropped 6; count of bases not matched to a gene: 5. CDR1 and CDR2 from the germline V gene are MNHNS and SASEGT. In nucleotides, the CDR3 is TGTGCCAGCGGGGACAGGGCTAGTCAGCCCCAGCATTTT. Translated: CASGDRASQPQHF.

This clone was counted once. The chain has TRBV6-5 and TRBJ2-7; D might be TRBD1 (5 bases). Germline V gives CDR1 MNHEY, CDR2 SVGAGI. This CDR3 has 15 amino acids. With 6 bases removed from V and 5 bases from J, the gap between germline ends came to 20 bases. The CDR3 coding sequence is TGTGCCAGCAGCCCCTTGGCGCAGGGAATCCACGAGCAGTACTTC. It specifies CASSPLAQGIHEQYF.

V gene TRBV4-2 combines with J gene TRBJ2-1, with 10 nucleotides matching TRBD2. The ends lost 4 bases at V and 8 bases at J; junction bases unmatched: 17. Germline CDR1 and CDR2: LGHNA and YNFKEQ. CDR3 length: 18 amino acids. CDR3 bases: TGTGCCAGCAGCCTTACTAGCGGGATTCCTCGCCAAGGAGATGAGCAGTTCTTC. Protein sequence: CASSLTSGIPRQGDEQFF.

The V gene is TRBV15, the J gene TRBJ2-1, with TRBD2 identical over 7 bases. The junction had 10 bases not matched to a gene; V was cut back by 1 base and J by 10 bases. Germline assignment: CDR1 LNHNV and CDR2 YYDKDF (reference sequence). The CDR3 spans 15 residues. The CDR3 here is CATSRGGSGGREQFF. The CDR3 DNA reads as TGTGCCACCAGCAGAGGGGGGTCGGGGGGAAGGGAGCAGTTCTTC. Looking up the rest from reference TRBV15 and TRBJ2-1 gives the full variable domain: DAMVIQNPRYQVTQFGKPVTLSCSQTLNHNVMYWYQQKSSQAPKLLFHYYDKDFNNEADTPDNFQSRRPNTSFCFLDIRSPGLGDTAMYLCATSRGGSGGREQFFGPGTRLTVL.

The rearrangement links TRBV7-2 to TRBJ2-3; a possible D gene is TRBD1 (5 bases). The germline V gene encodes CDR1 SGHTA and CDR2 FQGNSA. Trimming took off 1 base at V and 4 bases at J, with 9 bases between the two ends. The CDR3 sequence is 14 residues long. CDR3 sequence: CASSLEGVADTQYF. CDR3 sequence (DNA): TGTGCCAGCAGCTTAGAAGGGGTTGCAGATACGCAGTATTTT.

This CDR3 reads CASSVQGFNQPQHF. The CDR3 DNA sequence: TGTGCCAGCAGTGTTCAGGGGTTCAATCAGCCCCAGCATTTT. This chain connects TRBV2 to TRBJ1-5, with D possibly TRBD1 on 6 matching bases. CDR1 and CDR2 from the germline V gene are SNHLY and FYNNEI. The CDR3 totals 14 residues. V was cut by 4 bases and J by 3 bases, with 10 bases left in between. Full variable domain (remainder filled in from reference TRBV2 and TRBJ1-5): EPEVTQTPSHQVTQMGQEVILRCVPISNHLYFYWYRQILGQKVEFLVSFYNNEISEKSEIFDDQFSVERPDGSNFTLKIRSTKLEDSAMYFCASSVQGFNQPQHFGDGTRLSIL.

The CDR3 loop is CASSSGGEGQETQYF. For the CDR3, the DNA is TGTGCCAGCAGCTCAGGGGGAGAGGGGCAAGAGACCCAGTACTTC. This chain joins TRBV11-2 and TRBJ2-5; 7 positions match TRBD1. The ends lost 4 bases at V and 2 bases at J; junction bases unmatched: 7. Germline V gives CDR1 SGHAT, CDR2 FQNNGV. The CDR3 spans 15 residues.

This CDR3 reads CASSLRGSYNEQFF. In nucleotides, the CDR3 is TGTGCCAGCAGCTTACGGGGATCCTACAATGAGCAGTTCTTC. The chain joins TRBV7-9 to TRBJ2-1, with a tentative D call TRBD2 (5 bases). V dropped 2 bases and J dropped 1 base, with 6 bases sitting between them. Germline V CDR1 and CDR2: SEHNR, FQNEAQ (reference sequence). The CDR3 extends over 14 amino acids.

The chain links TRBV27 to TRBJ1-2; D gene unclear. CDR3 length: 14 residues. Germline V lookup: CDR1 MNHEY, CDR2 SMNVEV (reference sequence). Trimming removed 4 bases from V and 5 bases from J, with 14 bases in between. The DNA for the CDR3 is TGTGCCAGCAGTTCTCTCCCCCAGCGGTATGGCTACACCTTC. Amino acid sequence: CASSSLPQRYGYTF.